This TCR beta chain was captured in a study of blood T cell repertoires in COVID-19. Study-wide context: Samples representing acute and convalescent COVID-19 were sourced from the United States, Italy and Spain. PBMCs, B-cell-depleted T cells, or T cells were the source of the cDNA or gDNA that made up the material.

Original data processing: Reference gene primer amplification gave nucleated cell count estimates. Only in-frame clones appear in the TCRdb table, and some are missing; sequencing was by immunoSEQ multiplex PCR. V and J calls and clone size follow that table, whereas D and trimming were derived from the DNA. The sample holds approximately 180,000 clones, roughly 88% seen once. Germline values: CDR1 MNHNY, CDR2 SVGAGI (reference sequence). The CDR3 totals 12 residues. V lost 5 bases, J lost 8 bases, and 12 bases lay in between. This TCR derives from a human donor with active or convalescent COVID-19. The donor label of this sample is uncertain. The V call is TRBV6-6, the J call TRBJ1-2, with D maybe TRBD1 (6 bases). The sequenced material came from peripheral blood. The DNA of the CDR3 is TGTGCCAGCAGTGACAGGCCAGGGGGCTACACCTTC. Its protein is CASSDRPGGYTF.